This T cell receptor (beta chain) was recovered during a study of long-term antiretroviral therapy in people with HIV. Study-wide results and limits: Within the repertoire, clones expanded before ART were dominant at all time points.

Assay version v3.0 of immunoSEQ was used, and it was run at survey level. The assay was immunoSEQ multiplex PCR, and TCRdb's table has in-frame clones only and misses some. The repertoire consists of 20,000 or so clones, with more than 65% occurring once and the leading ten covering under 6.5%. A few counts support this clone. Its target is not known. Each specimen consisted of roughly 0.9-10 million cryopreserved PBMC prior to extraction of DNA. Germline CDR1 is WNHNN and CDR2 is SYGVQD (reference sequence). This CDR3 has 13 residues. Between the trimmed V and J ends, which lost 2 bases and 3 bases, there was a span of 8 bases.

V gene TRBV10-1 combines with J gene TRBJ2-7; TRBD2 is a possible D gene (6 bases). Sequences were derived from unsorted PBMCs, sampled at the start of antiretroviral therapy, before treatment. This TCR was recovered from a man in his late teens or twenties with HIV. As DNA, the CDR3 is TGCGCCAGCAGTGAGCGGGAGATCTACGAGCAGTACTTC. Protein: CASSEREIYEQYF.